This T cell receptor (beta chain) was sequenced in a study of T cells in women clearing cervical HPV infection. Across the whole study: No precancer developed; the control's incident HPV16 infection cleared within 12 months.

The assay was immunoSEQ multiplex PCR, and TCRdb's table has in-frame clones only and misses some. Its table lists approximately 40,000 clones. Comment on this clone: The CDR3 end falls 3 residues outside the read, so it is completed with the germline J gene.

The V gene end was trimmed by 6 bases and the J gene end by 6 bases; junction bases not matched to a gene: 9. Germline CDR1 MDHEN, CDR2 SYDVKM. The CDR3 has 14 residues. The sequenced sample was blood buffy coat. The sequence came from a woman aged 18 to 75 with a cervical HPV16 infection that either progressed to CIN3+ or cleared (not recorded which). V usage is TRBV28 and J usage is TRBJ1-2; 8 bases line up with TRBD1. The sequenced CDR3 bases are TGTGCCAGCAGCCGGGGACAGGCGTCCCATGGC. Translating gives CASSRGQASHG. The full CDR3 sequence reads CASSRGQASHGYTF.